Listed here are 25 T cell receptor beta chains from one sample, sequenced in a study of CD8 T cells in acute hepatitis C reinfection. Only in-frame clones appear in the TCRdb table, and some are missing; sequencing was by immunoSEQ multiplex PCR. This table holds some 40,000 clones, roughly 89% found once. The time point: naive CD8 control sorted from an acute-time-point sample. The specimen sequenced was naive CD8+ T cells from PBMCs. All receptors come from a man aged 25 to 40 with chronic hepatitis C.

The chain couples TRBV11-2 to TRBJ2-1; 10 positions match TRBD1. The V gene end was trimmed by 2 bases and the J gene end by 9 bases; junction bases not matched to a gene: 13. There are 17 residues in the CDR3. Germline V gene data show CDR1 as SGHAT and CDR2 as FQNNGV. This CDR3 reads CASSLYPPGQGRGEQFF. CDR3 coding DNA: TGTGCCAGCAGCTTATACCCCCCGGGACAGGGGAGGGGTGAGCAGTTCTTC.

This clone was observed a few times. The chain links TRBV7-9 to TRBJ1-5; D is unresolved. The germline CDR1 and CDR2 sequences are SEHNR and FQNEAQ (reference sequence). The CDR3 is 12 amino acids. The V and J ends lost 6 bases and 4 bases respectively, with 7 bases between them. CDR3 in amino acids: CASSSGNQPQHF. As DNA, the CDR3 is TGTGCCAGCAGTTCGGGGAATCAGCCCCAGCATTTT.

The chain uses TRBV12-2 and TRBJ2-3; the D call TRBD2 from the table was never checked on the DNA. TRBV12-2 is tagged as a pseudogene. This CDR3 has 18 amino acids. CDR3 nucleotides: TGTGCAAGTCGCTTAGACCGACCGGGACTAGCGGTGTCAGATACGCAGTATTTT. Its translation is CASRLDRPGLAVSDTQYF.

The chain has TRBV6-6 and TRBJ2-3, with D maybe TRBD1 (6 bases). CDR3 length: 15 amino acids. Germline V gene data show CDR1 as MNHNY and CDR2 as SVGAGI (reference sequence). The V and J ends lost 8 bases and 4 bases respectively, with 19 bases between them. The CDR3: CASSIRGSVPDTQYF. CDR3 bases: TGTGCCAGCTCAATCAGGGGCTCGGTGCCAGATACGCAGTATTTT.

J is TRBJ2-3 and V is TRBV18; D is unclear. In germline, CDR1 is KGHSH, CDR2 LQKENI. Between the trimmed V and J ends, which lost 2 bases and 6 bases, there was a span of 9 bases. The CDR3 covers 13 residues. CDR3 protein: CASSPTASDTQYF. DNA for the CDR3: TGTGCCAGCTCACCAACGGCGTCGGATACGCAGTATTTT.

A few counts support this clone. The gene calls are TRBV2 and TRBJ1-3; 8 nucleotides align to TRBD1. This CDR3 spans 13 amino acids. Germline CDR1 is SNHLY and CDR2 is FYNNEI. J was trimmed by 4 bases and V by 5 bases; bases with no gene match: 1. As DNA, the CDR3 is TGTGCCAGCAGTCCAGGGGGCGGAAACACCATATATTTT. Translating it yields CASSPGGGNTIYF. The entire variable domain, with the rest obtained from reference TRBV2 and TRBJ1-3, is as follows: EPEVTQTPSHQVTQMGQEVILRCVPISNHLYFYWYRQILGQKVEFLVSFYNNEISEKSEIFDDQFSVERPDGSNFTLKIRSTKLEDSAMYFCASSPGGGNTIYFGEGSWLTVV.

J is TRBJ1-2 and V is TRBV2; tentative D call: TRBD1 (5 bases). Germline V lookup: CDR1 SNHLY, CDR2 FYNNEI. This CDR3 is 12 amino acids long. V lost 9 bases, J lost 8 bases, and 16 bases lay in between. The CDR3 loop is CASLAGLRGYTF. CDR3 coding DNA: TGTGCCAGTCTAGCGGGACTTCGGGGCTACACCTTC.

The chain couples TRBV7-9 to TRBJ1-1; D gene uncertain. This CDR3 region has 12 residues. The germline V gene encodes CDR1 SEHNR and CDR2 FQNEAQ (reference sequence). Trimming removed 5 bases from V and 4 bases from J, with 8 bases in between. This CDR3 is CASSPSTTEAFF. Written as DNA, the CDR3 is TGTGCCAGCAGCCCTTCGACCACTGAAGCTTTCTTT.

The chain joins TRBV12-5 to TRBJ2-7; the match to TRBD1 covers 7 bases. Trimming took 6 bases from V and 5 from J; bases not matched to a gene: 7. This CDR3 region has 13 residues. Germline V gene sequence: CDR1 LGHNT, CDR2 FRNRAP. The CDR3 DNA sequence: TGTGCTAGTGGGGACAGGTATAGAGACGAGCAGTACTTC. It yields the protein CASGDRYRDEQYF.

This clone appeared once. The chain joins TRBV5-4 to TRBJ1-1; the match to TRBD1 covers 10 bases. This CDR3 has 18 amino acids. Germline assignment: CDR1 SGHNT and CDR2 YYREEE (reference sequence). Trimming removed 3 bases from V and 4 bases from J; junction bases left unmatched: 15. The CDR3 reads CASSSLGQGTWYGTEAFF. Here the CDR3 DNA reads TGTGCCAGCAGCTCCCTGGGACAGGGGACCTGGTACGGCACTGAAGCTTTCTTT.

The chain recombines TRBV5-4 with TRBJ2-1; D ambiguous. Germline values: CDR1 SGHNT, CDR2 YYREEE (reference sequence). The CDR3 covers 12 residues. Between the trimmed V and J ends, which lost 1 base and 8 bases, there was a span of 7 bases. CDR3: CASSLSSDEQFF. DNA for the CDR3: TGTGCCAGCAGCTTGTCTTCCGATGAGCAGTTCTTC.

This rearrangement joins TRBV9 to TRBJ2-2, with 11 bases fitting TRBD2. Germline V gene data show CDR1 as SGDLS and CDR2 as YYNGEE. The length of the CDR3 is 16 residues. J lost 1 base, V lost 4 bases, and 3 bases had no gene match. The CDR3 here is CASSHSGGENTGELFF. CDR3 bases: TGTGCCAGCAGCCATAGCGGGGGGGAGAACACCGGGGAGCTGTTTTTT. Variable domain in full (rest from reference TRBV9 and TRBJ2-2): DSGVTQTPKHLITATGQRVTLRCSPRSGDLSVYWYQQSLDQGLQFLIQYYNGEERAKGNILERFSAQQFPDLHSELNLSSLELGDSALYFCASSHSGGENTGELFFGEGSRLTVL.

The V gene is TRBV27, the J gene TRBJ2-1; D is possibly TRBD2 (6 bases). The CDR3 is 15 amino acids. Germline V gene sequence: CDR1 MNHEY, CDR2 SMNVEV (reference sequence). The V gene lost 2 bases and the J gene lost 0 bases, with 8 bases spanning the gap. CDR3 DNA: TGTGCCAGCAGTTTAGCGGGGCCCTCCTACAATGAGCAGTTCTTC. Amino acids: CASSLAGPSYNEQFF.

J is TRBJ2-1 and V is TRBV27, with 7 bases fitting TRBD2. CDR1 MNHEY and CDR2 SMNVEV come from the germline V gene (reference sequence). The length of the CDR3 is 15 residues. V dropped 5 bases and J dropped 4; count of bases not matched to a gene: 8. The CDR3 DNA sequence: TGTGCCAGCAGTCCCCGAGCGGGAATTTACAATGAGCAGTTCTTC. Its translation is CASSPRAGIYNEQFF.

The chain uses TRBV5-1 and TRBJ1-1, with D possibly matching TRBD1 (5 bases). The CDR3 extends over 16 amino acids. Germline lookup yields CDR1 SGHRS and CDR2 YFSETQ. V was cut by 4 bases and J by 2 bases, with 18 bases left in between. The CDR3 nucleotides read TGCGCCAGCAGCCAGGGACGGTTACAACTAAACACTGAAGCTTTCTTT. Translating gives CASSQGRLQLNTEAFF. The whole variable domain, remainder taken from reference TRBV5-1 and TRBJ1-1, is KAGVTQTPRYLIKTRGQQVTLSCSPISGHRSVSWYQQTPGQGLQFLFEYFSETQRNKGNFPGRFSGRQFSNSRSEMNVSTLELGDSALYLCASSQGRLQLNTEAFFGQGTRLTVV.

This sequence joins TRBV7-8 and TRBJ2-5; D not resolved. The germline gives CDR1 SGHVS, CDR2 FQNEAQ. CDR3 length equals 12 residues. V shed 3 bases and J shed 5 bases, with 7 bases lying between them. The CDR3 DNA reads as TGTGCCAGCAGCTTTTTGGATGAGACCCAGTACTTC. Amino acid sequence: CASSFLDETQYF. Looking up the rest from reference TRBV7-8 and TRBJ2-5 gives the full variable domain: GAGVSQSPRYKVAKRGQDVALRCDPISGHVSLFWYQQALGQGPEFLTYFQNEAQLDKSGLPSDRFFAERPEGSVSTLKIQRTQQEDSAVYLCASSFLDETQYFGPGTRLLVL.

The gene calls are TRBV27 and TRBJ2-7; 8 nucleotides align to TRBD2. Germline lookup yields CDR1 MNHEY and CDR2 SMNVEV (reference sequence). This CDR3 comprises 15 residues. V was pared by 3 bases and J by 3 bases, with 7 bases of the junction left unmatched. CDR3: CASSLSPGLGYEQYF. The CDR3 DNA reads TGTGCCAGCAGTTTGTCTCCGGGACTAGGCTACGAGCAGTACTTC.

This chain joins TRBV5-6 and TRBJ2-5; the D call may be TRBD1 or TRBD2 (6 bases each). V dropped 0 bases and J dropped 2 bases, with 11 bases sitting between them. This CDR3 region has 15 residues. The germline V gene encodes CDR1 SGHDT and CDR2 YYEEEE. The CDR3 DNA reads as TGTGCCAGCAGCTTGGAGGGGGGAGGTCAAGAGACCCAGTACTTC. Protein product: CASSLEGGGQETQYF.

The chain links TRBV5-6 to TRBJ2-7; 7 bases are shared with TRBD2. This CDR3 has 15 amino acids. With V trimmed by 4 bases and J by 3 bases, 10 bases remained unmatched. Germline V CDR1 and CDR2: SGHDT, YYEEEE. The CDR3 region has the DNA TGTGCCAGCAGCCCCGGGCTAGCGGTGAACTACGAGCAGTACTTC. Translation: CASSPGLAVNYEQYF.

The genes are TRBV29-1 and TRBJ2-7, with D uncertain. The ends were cut back, 5 bases at V and 6 bases at J, with 14 bases in the middle. Germline V gene sequence: CDR1 SQVTM, CDR2 ANQGSEA. The CDR3 is 12 amino acids. This CDR3 is CSVLGKSIEQYF. The CDR3 bases are TGCAGCGTTCTAGGGAAGTCTATCGAGCAGTACTTC.

The chain has TRBV5-1 and TRBJ2-2, with D perhaps matching TRBD1 (6 bases). In germline, CDR1 is SGHRS, CDR2 YFSETQ. The CDR3 spans 17 residues. V was pared by 2 bases and J by 0 bases, with 14 bases between. The CDR3 is CASSFGEGGANTGELFF. The CDR3 region has the DNA TGCGCCAGCAGCTTTGGGGAAGGGGGTGCGAACACCGGGGAGCTGTTTTTT.

This clone was recorded a few times. V usage is TRBV2 and J usage is TRBJ1-1, with D unresolved. The CDR3 extends over 14 amino acids. Germline V CDR1 and CDR2: SNHLY, FYNNEI. V was clipped by 6 bases and J by 3 bases, with 14 bases between them. The chain's CDR3 is CASRPGVAHTEAFF. CDR3 DNA: TGTGCCAGCAGGCCCGGAGTTGCGCACACTGAAGCTTTCTTT.

The chain combines TRBV27 with TRBJ2-7, with TRBD1 as a possible D gene (5 bases). Germline CDR1 and CDR2: MNHEY and SMNVEV (reference sequence). V was cut by 2 bases and J by 4 bases, with 9 bases left in between. The CDR3 is 13 amino acids. CDR3 sequence: CASSLQGGYEQYF. The CDR3 DNA follows: TGTGCCAGCAGTTTACAGGGTGGTTACGAGCAGTACTTC.

The CDR3 protein is CASSLGDSSYEQYF. The DNA for the CDR3 is TGTGCCAGCAGCCTAGGGGATTCCTCCTACGAGCAGTACTTC. The J gene is TRBJ2-7, the V gene TRBV11-2, with a tentative D call TRBD1 (5 bases). There are 14 residues in the CDR3. The germline V gene has CDR1 SGHAT and CDR2 FQNNGV. With 5 bases removed from V and 0 bases from J, the gap between germline ends came to 11 bases. The entire variable domain, with the rest obtained from reference TRBV11-2 and TRBJ2-7, is as follows: EAGVAQSPRYKIIEKRQSVAFWCNPISGHATLYWYQQILGQGPKLLIQFQNNGVVDDSQLPKDRFSAERLKGVDSTLKIQPAKLEDSAVYLCASSLGDSSYEQYFGPGTRLTVT.

The J gene is TRBJ1-2, the V gene TRBV15, with 9 bases fitting TRBD1. CDR3 length: 15 residues. Germline V gene sequence: CDR1 LNHNV, CDR2 YYDKDF (reference sequence). Trimming cost V 2 bases and J 8 bases; bases outside gene matches: 9. The CDR3 here is CATSRSGGQGGGYTF. The CDR3 DNA reads as TGTGCCACCAGCAGATCTGGGGGACAGGGTGGCGGCTACACCTTC.